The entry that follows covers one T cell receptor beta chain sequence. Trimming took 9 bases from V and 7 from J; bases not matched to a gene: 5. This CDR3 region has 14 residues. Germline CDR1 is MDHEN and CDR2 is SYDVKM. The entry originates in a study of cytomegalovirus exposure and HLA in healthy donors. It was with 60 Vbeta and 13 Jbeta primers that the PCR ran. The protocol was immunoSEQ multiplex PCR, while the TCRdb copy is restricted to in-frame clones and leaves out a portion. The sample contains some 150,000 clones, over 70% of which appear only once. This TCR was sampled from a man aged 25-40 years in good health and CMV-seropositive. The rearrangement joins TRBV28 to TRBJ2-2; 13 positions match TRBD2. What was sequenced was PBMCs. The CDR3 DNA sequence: TGTGCCAGTGGACTAGCGGGAGTCGGCGGGGAGCTGTTTTTT. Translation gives CASGLAGVGGELFF.